This is a list of T cell receptor beta chains from one sample in a study of CXCR4 blockade with PD-1 therapy in pancreatic cancer. Repertoires were generated with immunoSEQ multiplex PCR, while TCRdb's copy carries only in-frame clones and drops some. The table has 2,000 to 3,000 clones, approximately 46% seen once. Sequenced input: tumor tissue. The receptors stem from a human donor with pancreatic ductal adenocarcinoma. The CDR3 runs from the conserved cysteine through the conserved F or W. The order of the fields is clone size, J gene, V gene, D gene, CDR3 protein, CDR3 DNA. A D gene is named only where the DNA matches it firmly. Not every row has a clone size; where given, it reads once, few, many or a size class.

-	TRBJ1-2	TRBV19	-	CASSIIGAGPNF	TGTGCCAGTAGTATTATCGGGGCAGGGCCAAACTTC
medium-sized	TRBJ2-6	TRBV6-8	-	CASSYAFDSGANVLTF	TGTGCCAGCAGTTACGCTTTCGACTCTGGGGCCAACGTCCTGACTTTC
few	TRBJ1-1	TRBV6-8	TRBD1	CASSYGFIGDSNTEAFF	TGTGCCAGCAGTTACGGTTTTATCGGGGACAGCAACACTGAAGCTTTCTTT
-	TRBJ1-4	TRBV15	TRBD1	CATSRGRTGDEKLFF	TGTGCCACCAGCAGAGGGAGGACAGGGGATGAAAAACTGTTTTTT
few	TRBJ1-3	TRBV6-8	TRBD1	CAITDRDGNTIYF	TGTGCCATCACGGACAGGGATGGAAACACCATATATTTT
-	TRBJ2-6	TRBV19	-	CASSTKPLPYSGANVLTF	TGTGCCAGTAGTACAAAACCCCTCCCATACTCTGGGGCCAACGTCCTGACTTTC
-	TRBJ1-2	TRBV14	-	CASSQDSGRTRGYTF	TGTGCCAGCAGCCAAGATTCCGGCAGGACGAGGGGCTACACCTTC
-	TRBJ2-3	TRBV19	-	CASSIDGDTQYF	TGTGCCAGTAGTATAGACGGGGATACGCAGTATTTT
-	TRBJ2-2	TRBV18	TRBD2	CASSPVGGSTGELFF	TGTGCCAGCTCACCAGTCGGGGGGTCCACCGGGGAGCTGTTTTTT
-	TRBJ2-7	TRBV6-7	TRBD1	CASSTTGGEQYF	TGTGCCAGCAGTACTACAGGGGGGGAGCAGTACTTC
-	TRBJ2-7	TRBV19	TRBD1	CASSIVGGPYEQYF	TGTGCCAGTAGTATAGTAGGGGGCCCCTACGAGCAGTACTTC
few	TRBJ2-1	TRBV30	TRBD2	CAWGAGSSYNEQFF	TGTGCCTGGGGAGCGGGGAGCTCCTACAATGAGCAGTTCTTC
few	TRBJ2-2	TRBV9	-	CASSVAANTGELFF	TGTGCCAGCAGCGTAGCAGCGAACACCGGGGAGCTGTTTTTT
few	TRBJ2-7	TRBV4-1	-	CASSGPGSYEQYF	TGCGCCAGCAGCGGGCCAGGGTCCTACGAGCAGTACTTC
-	TRBJ2-2	TRBV18	-	CASSPFSGELFF	TGTGCCAGCTCACCATTCTCCGGGGAGCTGTTTTTT
few	TRBJ1-1	TRBV6-8	-	CASLTHPYTEAFF	TGTGCCAGCTTGACACACCCTTATACTGAAGCTTTCTTT
-	TRBJ1-2	TRBV25-1	TRBD1	CASSPTWTGKGYTF	TGTGCCAGCAGTCCTACTTGGACAGGGAAAGGCTACACCTTC
few	TRBJ1-5	TRBV18	-	CASSLGQNQPQHF	TGTGCCAGCTCGCTGGGACAAAATCAGCCCCAGCATTTT
-	TRBJ1-1	TRBV10-2	-	CASTRLPNLDTEAFF	TGCGCCAGCACCCGCCTGCCAAACCTCGACACTGAAGCTTTCTTT
-	TRBJ1-1	TRBV9	-	CASSSRDRGAEVAVGTETFF	-
-	TRBJ2-3	TRBV6-8	TRBD2	CASSPIRTSGAVSDTQYF	TGTGCCAGCAGCCCAATCAGGACTAGCGGGGCCGTGTCCGATACGCAGTATTTT
-	TRBJ2-2	TRBV14	TRBD2	CASSAIERGGRGELFF	TGTGCCAGCAGCGCTATAGAGCGGGGGGGCCGCGGGGAGCTGTTTTTT
-	TRBJ1-4	TRBV19	-	CASRPTATNEKLFF	TGTGCCAGTAGGCCGACGGCAACTAATGAAAAACTGTTTTTT
-	TRBJ1-4	TRBV6-8	-	CASSDIQGGDEKLFF	TGTGCTAGCAGTGACATACAAGGGGGGGATGAAAAACTGTTTTTT
medium-sized	TRBJ1-1	TRBV11-3	-	CASSSRQENTEAFF	TGTGCCAGCAGCTCTAGACAGGAGAACACTGAAGCTTTCTTT
-	TRBJ2-3	TRBV10-2	-	CASQNLDRSTDTQYF	TGCGCCAGCCAGAATCTGGACAGAAGCACAGATACGCAGTATTTT
-	TRBJ2-3	TRBV6-7	TRBD1	CASSPRTGEDTQYF	TGTGCCAGCAGTCCTCGGACAGGGGAAGATACGCAGTATTTT
-	TRBJ2-3	TRBV19	-	CASRAMSTDTQYF	TGTGCCAGTAGGGCGATGAGCACAGATACGCAGTATTTT
-	TRBJ1-2	TRBV18	-	CASSLGGGDRHGYTF	TGTGCCAGCTCCCTCGGCGGTGGGGACCGCCATGGCTACACCTTC
few	TRBJ2-2	TRBV15	TRBD2	CATSRERGAAGELFF	TGTGCCACCAGCAGAGAGCGGGGGGCCGCCGGGGAGCTGTTTTTT
-	TRBJ1-2	TRBV2	TRBD1	CASKGTVSYGYTF	TGTGCCAGCAAGGGGACAGTTAGCTATGGCTACACCTTC
few	TRBJ1-6	TRBV6-8	-	CASSRVDSYNSPLHF	TGTGCCAGCAGTAGGGTCGACTCATATAATTCACCCCTCCATTTT
-	TRBJ1-2	TRBV19	-	CAGRSGYGYTF	TGTGCCGGTCGATCGGGCTATGGCTACACCTTC
few	TRBJ2-7	TRBV4-3	TRBD2	CASSQGGGSYEQYF	TGCGCCAGCAGCCAAGGCGGGGGCTCCTACGAGCAGTACTTC
few	TRBJ2-1	TRBV11-3	-	CASSLGLGAPYNEQFF	TGTGCCAGCAGCTTGGGTCTGGGGGCCCCCTACAATGAGCAGTTCTTC
-	TRBJ2-3	TRBV29-1	-	CSVVWVTDTQYF	TGCAGCGTTGTTTGGGTCACAGATACGCAGTATTTT
-	TRBJ1-1	TRBV19	-	CASRMGTLNTEAFF	TGTGCCAGTAGAATGGGGACCCTGAACACTGAAGCTTTCTTT
-	TRBJ1-6	TRBV6-8	-	CASSSSPGRGSSPLHF	TGTGCCAGCAGTTCATCGCCTGGGAGGGGTAGCTCACCCCTCCACTTT
few	TRBJ2-7	TRBV27	TRBD2	CASSTVIAGAQYF	TGTGCCAGCAGTACCGTTATAGCGGGGGCTCAGTACTTC
-	TRBJ2-7	TRBV19	TRBD1	CASSMTGWGEQYF	TGTGCCAGTAGTATGACAGGGTGGGGCGAGCAGTACTTC
-	TRBJ2-5	TRBV30	-	CAWSRGNWETQYF	TGTGCCTGGAGTCGCGGCAATTGGGAGACCCAGTACTTC
-	TRBJ2-5	TRBV15	-	CATSRDFPGLQETQYF	TGTGCCACCAGCAGAGATTTTCCGGGCCTTCAAGAGACCCAGTACTTC
-	TRBJ1-1	TRBV29-1	TRBD1	CSLQRTGGNTEAFF	TGCAGCCTGCAACGGACAGGGGGTAACACTGAAGCTTTCTTT
-	TRBJ1-4	TRBV6-7	TRBD1	CASSDYYRGGNEKLFF	TGTGCCAGCAGTGATTATTACAGGGGGGGGAATGAAAAACTGTTTTTT
few	TRBJ1-6	TRBV9	TRBD1	CASSSGQGNSPLHF	TGTGCCAGCAGTTCGGGACAGGGAAATTCACCCCTCCACTTT
-	TRBJ2-3	TRBV6-1	TRBD2	CASSEATSGGTTDTQYF	TGTGCCAGCAGTGAAGCGACTAGCGGGGGGACCACAGATACGCAGTATTTT
-	TRBJ2-1	TRBV19	-	CASSIGLGYNEQFF	TGTGCCAGTAGTATAGGTTTAGGGTACAATGAGCAGTTCTTC
-	TRBJ1-2	TRBV19	-	CASSILVTSQGGGYTF	TGTGCCAGTAGTATACTCGTGACCTCCCAAGGGGGTGGCTACACCTTC
-	TRBJ1-2	TRBV29-1	TRBD1	CSVEMLGQDWYGYTF	TGCAGCGTTGAGATGCTGGGACAGGATTGGTATGGCTACACCTTC
medium-sized	TRBJ2-7	TRBV6-8	TRBD2	CASSASGGFAYEQYF	TGTGCCAGCAGTGCCTCCGGGGGGTTTGCCTACGAGCAGTACTTC
few	TRBJ2-7	TRBV30	TRBD1	CAWAGTGIYEQYF	TGTGCCTGGGCCGGGACAGGGATCTACGAGCAGTACTTC
-	TRBJ2-7	TRBV6-8	TRBD2	CASRFSGGRYEQYF	TGTGCCAGCAGATTTAGCGGGGGTCGCTACGAGCAGTACTTC
medium-sized	TRBJ1-1	TRBV6-8	TRBD1	CASSYRTGTKAFF	TGTGCCAGCAGTTACAGGACAGGGACTAAAGCTTTCTTT
medium-sized	TRBJ1-1	TRBV7-2	-	CASSLAGNTEAFF	TGTGCCAGCAGCTTAGCGGGGAACACTGAAGCTTTCTTT